Shown below are 17 T cell receptor beta chains from a single sample sequenced in a study of blood T cell repertoires in COVID-19. Here immunoSEQ multiplex PCR was the method, and the copy in TCRdb shows in-frame clones only, minus some. Of about 49,000 clones in the sample, approximately 90% were seen once. The source material was peripheral blood. These receptors all stem from a man older than 75 with acute or convalescent COVID-19.

The J gene is TRBJ1-5, the V gene TRBV19; D may be TRBD1 (5 bases). Germline values: CDR1 LNHDA, CDR2 SQIVND (reference sequence). V lost 4 bases, J lost 4 bases, and 14 bases lay in between. CDR3 size: 15 residues. This chain's CDR3 is CASSTSRQGNQPQHF. CDR3 nucleotide sequence: TGTGCCAGTAGTACCTCGAGGCAGGGTAATCAGCCCCAGCATTTT.

The chain is built from TRBV6-5 and TRBJ1-3; D not certain. The germline V gene has CDR1 MNHEY and CDR2 SVGAGI. V lost 6 bases and J 0 bases, leaving 9 bases between the germline ends. The length of the CDR3 is 14 residues. CDR3 residues: CASSRYSSGNTIYF. The DNA for the CDR3 is TGTGCCAGCAGCCGATACAGCTCTGGAAACACCATATATTTT.

The chain carries TRBV10-3 and TRBJ2-3, with TRBD2 matching 9 bases. Germline V CDR1 and CDR2: ENHRY, SYGVKD. The CDR3 has 13 residues. The V and J ends lost 8 bases and 4 bases, in that order; junction bases with no gene match: 4. CDR3 loop: CAIGTSQADTQYF. The CDR3 DNA reads as TGTGCCATCGGGACTAGCCAAGCAGATACGCAGTATTTT.

The V call is TRBV24-1, the J call TRBJ2-4; 9 nucleotides agree with TRBD1. The CDR3 is made up of 16 amino acids. V dropped 3 bases and J dropped 6; count of bases not matched to a gene: 8. Germline V CDR1 and CDR2: KGHDR, SFDVKD. For the CDR3, the DNA is TGTGCCACCAGTGATACTCTAGGACAGGGGCCAAACATTCAGTACTTC. Its protein is CATSDTLGQGPNIQYF.

V and J are TRBV3-1 (or the pseudogene TRBV3-2) and TRBJ2-5; 7 bases are a match to TRBD1. Trimming removed 1 base from V and 1 base from J; junction bases left unmatched: 3. The germline CDR1 and CDR2 sequences are LGHDT and YNNKEL (reference sequence). This CDR3 spans 15 amino acids. CDR3 nucleotides: TGTGCCAGCAGCCAAGTAGGGGGCCCCCAAGAGACCCAGTACTTC. As protein: CASSQVGGPQETQYF.

This chain uses TRBV5-1 with TRBJ2-5; no clear D gene. Trimming stripped 0 bases from V and 4 bases from J, with 4 bases between. The length of the CDR3 is 12 residues. From germline, CDR1 is SGHRS and CDR2 YFSETQ. The CDR3 coding sequence is TGCGCCAGCAGCTTGGACAGAGAGACCCAGTACTTC. Translating it yields CASSLDRETQYF.

The rearrangement uses TRBV7-9 and TRBJ1-4, with a weak D call TRBD1 (6 bases). In germline, CDR1 is SEHNR, CDR2 FQNEAQ (reference sequence). The CDR3 spans 15 residues. The V gene lost 5 bases and the J gene lost 8 bases, with 18 bases spanning the gap. CDR3 residues: CASSPWRPGEEKLFF. DNA for the CDR3: TGTGCCAGCAGCCCCTGGAGGCCAGGGGAGGAAAAACTGTTTTTT.

V and J are TRBV5-1 and TRBJ1-1, with 9 positions matching TRBD1. The CDR3 runs 16 residues. The germline gives CDR1 SGHRS, CDR2 YFSETQ. V trimming: 0 bases; J trimming: 4 bases; junction bases outside the gene matches: 7. CDR3 amino acids: CASSLGPGQGITEAFF. The DNA of the CDR3 is TGCGCCAGCAGCTTGGGCCCAGGACAGGGGATCACTGAAGCTTTCTTT. The variable domain in full, completed from reference TRBV5-1 and TRBJ1-1, reads KAGVTQTPRYLIKTRGQQVTLSCSPISGHRSVSWYQQTPGQGLQFLFEYFSETQRNKGNFPGRFSGRQFSNSRSEMNVSTLELGDSALYLCASSLGPGQGITEAFFGQGTRLTVV.

The rearrangement uses TRBV11-2 and TRBJ1-2; the D gene is possibly TRBD1 (5 bases). The CDR3 covers 14 residues. Trimming stripped 2 bases from V and 4 bases from J, with 11 bases between. The V gene's germline CDR1 is SGHAT and CDR2 FQNNGV. The CDR3 reads CASSLNRQGYGYTF. In DNA, the CDR3 is TGTGCCAGCAGCTTAAACAGGCAAGGCTATGGCTACACCTTC.

CDR3 loop: CASSFGQGSYEQYF. The CDR3 DNA reads as TGTGCCAGTAGTTTCGGACAGGGCTCCTACGAGCAGTACTTC. The rearrangement links TRBV19 to TRBJ2-7; the match to TRBD1 covers 8 bases. Germline V lookup: CDR1 LNHDA, CDR2 SQIVND (reference sequence). The CDR3 is 14 amino acids. The trim removed 5 bases at V and 0 bases at J, leaving 3 bases unmatched.

The chain joins TRBV27 to TRBJ2-1; 9 nucleotides agree with TRBD1. From germline, CDR1 is MNHEY and CDR2 SMNVEV (reference sequence). J was trimmed by 0 bases and V by 5 bases; bases with no gene match: 8. This CDR3 is 17 amino acids long. CDR3 sequence (DNA): TGTGCCAGCAGTCCCCATGGACAGGGGATCTCCTACAATGAGCAGTTCTTC. It translates to CASSPHGQGISYNEQFF.

The chain employs TRBV5-4 and TRBJ2-7; 8 nucleotides align to TRBD1. Trimming at V came to 1 base and at J to 5 bases, leaving 11 bases not matched to a gene. CDR1 SGHNT and CDR2 YYREEE come from the germline V gene (reference sequence). This CDR3 region has 16 residues. The CDR3 coding sequence is TGTGCCAGCAGCTTGTTAGGGCCGACAGGGGCCCACGAGCAGTACTTC. Residues: CASSLLGPTGAHEQYF.

The rearrangement joins TRBV30 to TRBJ1-2; perhaps TRBD1 as D (5 bases). The CDR3 loop spans 14 amino acids. From germline, CDR1 is GTSNPN and CDR2 SVGIG (reference sequence). V was trimmed by 0 bases and J by 7 bases, leaving 15 bases between them. The CDR3 coding sequence is TGTGCCTGGAGTGTCGGCAGGGTTAGTGCTGGCTACACCTTC. It is translated as CAWSVGRVSAGYTF.

The V gene is TRBV9, the J gene TRBJ1-3; tentatively, D is TRBD1 (5 bases). The CDR3 is 15 amino acids. Looked up from germline, CDR1 is SGDLS and CDR2 is YYNGEE. V was cut by 0 bases and J by 4 bases, with 11 bases left in between. The CDR3 bases are TGTGCCAGCAGCGTAGCTGGCCAGGGAGGAAACACCATATATTTT. It is translated as CASSVAGQGGNTIYF.

This sequence joins TRBV5-1 and TRBJ1-2; 7 nucleotides align to TRBD1. The CDR3 is made up of 15 amino acids. CDR1 and CDR2 (germline): SGHRS, YFSETQ. The ends lost 4 bases at V and 6 bases at J; junction bases unmatched: 12. The CDR3 DNA reads as TGCGCCAGCAGCCCGAGACAGGGAATTACAGATGGCTACACCTTC. Its protein product is CASSPRQGITDGYTF.

This clone was seen a handful of times. The V gene is TRBV20-1, the J gene TRBJ1-1; D is unresolved. V lost 3 bases and J lost 6, with 17 bases in between. There are 14 residues in the CDR3. From germline, CDR1 is DFQATT and CDR2 SNEGSKA (reference sequence). In DNA, the CDR3 is TGCAGTGCTAGTCAGCCGGGGAGGCTGGCTGAAGCTTTCTTT. Protein sequence: CSASQPGRLAEAFF.

This chain links TRBV29-1 with TRBJ2-7; 8 bases match TRBD1. In germline, CDR1 is SQVTM, CDR2 ANQGSEA. The CDR3 is 14 residues long. V was pared by 1 base and J by 4 bases, with 6 bases of the junction left unmatched. CDR3 region: CSVEVRQGIYEQYF. Here the CDR3 DNA reads TGCAGCGTTGAAGTCCGACAGGGGATTTACGAGCAGTACTTC.